This T cell receptor (beta chain) was documented in a study of blood T cell repertoires in COVID-19. For the study at large: T cells, B-cell-depleted T cells, or PBMCs supplied cDNA or gDNA.

How the authors handled the data: How many nucleated cells were present was estimated from reference gene primer amplification. Assay: immunoSEQ multiplex PCR; the TCRdb copy retains only in-frame clones and omits some. V, J and clone size reflect that table, while D and trimming were determined from the DNA. The sample contains 250,000 to 400,000 clones, roughly 84% of which appear only once. Germline V gives CDR1 SGHTA, CDR2 FQGNSA. The CDR3 spans 13 residues. V gave up 4 bases and J gave up 4 bases, with 10 bases separating them. Sequencing used peripheral blood. This sequence joins TRBV7-2 and TRBJ1-2; the D gene is possibly TRBD1 (6 bases). This sequence was found in a man aged 45-60 years with active or convalescent COVID-19. CDR3: CASSSGVSYGYTF. The CDR3 DNA is TGTGCCAGCAGCTCAGGGGTATCCTATGGCTACACCTTC.